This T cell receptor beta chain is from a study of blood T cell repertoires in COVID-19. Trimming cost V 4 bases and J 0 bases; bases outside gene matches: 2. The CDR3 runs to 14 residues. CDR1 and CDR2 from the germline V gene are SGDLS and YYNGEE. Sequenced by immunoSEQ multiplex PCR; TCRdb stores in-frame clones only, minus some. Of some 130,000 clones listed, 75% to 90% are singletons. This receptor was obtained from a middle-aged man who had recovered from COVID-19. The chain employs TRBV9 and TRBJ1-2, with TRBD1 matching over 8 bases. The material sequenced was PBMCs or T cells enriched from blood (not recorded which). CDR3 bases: TGTGCCAGCAGCCCACAGGGGGCTAACTATGGCTACACCTTC. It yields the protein CASSPQGANYGYTF.